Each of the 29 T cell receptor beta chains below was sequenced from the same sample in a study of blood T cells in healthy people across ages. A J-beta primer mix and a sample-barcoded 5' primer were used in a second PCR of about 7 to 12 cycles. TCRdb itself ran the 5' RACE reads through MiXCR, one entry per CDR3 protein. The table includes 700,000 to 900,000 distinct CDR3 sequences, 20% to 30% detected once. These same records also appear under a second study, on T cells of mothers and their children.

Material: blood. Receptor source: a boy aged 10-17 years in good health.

CDR3 region: CASSYSGVSGETQYF. Written as DNA, the CDR3 is TGTGCCAGCAGCTACTCAGGGGTGTCGGGGGAGACCCAGTACTTC. The rearrangement uses TRBV7-9 and TRBJ2-5; D might be TRBD1 (6 bases). CDR1 and CDR2 from the germline V gene are SEHNR and FQNEAQ (reference sequence). With 4 bases removed from V and 5 bases from J, the gap between germline ends came to 17 bases. The CDR3 sequence is 15 residues long.

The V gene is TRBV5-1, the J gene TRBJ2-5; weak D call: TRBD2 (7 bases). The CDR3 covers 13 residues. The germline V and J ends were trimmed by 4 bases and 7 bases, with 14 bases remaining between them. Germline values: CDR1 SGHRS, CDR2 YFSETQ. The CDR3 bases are TGCGCCAGCAGCCCACCAGGGGAGGGGACCCAGTACTTC. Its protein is CASSPPGEGTQYF. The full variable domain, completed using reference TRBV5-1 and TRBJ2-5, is KAGVTQTPRYLIKTRGQQVTLSCSPISGHRSVSWYQQTPGQGLQFLFEYFSETQRNKGNFPGRFSGRQFSNSRSEMNVSTLELGDSALYLCASSPPGEGTQYFGPGTRLLVL.

CDR3: CSARDWQADYEQYF. The CDR3 DNA reads as TGCAGTGCTAGAGATTGGCAGGCAGACTACGAGCAGTACTTC. V and J are TRBV20-1 and TRBJ2-7; no firm D call. Germline V CDR1 and CDR2: DFQATT, SNEGSKA (reference sequence). Deletions cut 0 bases from V and 3 bases from J, with 12 bases between. CDR3 length equals 14 residues.

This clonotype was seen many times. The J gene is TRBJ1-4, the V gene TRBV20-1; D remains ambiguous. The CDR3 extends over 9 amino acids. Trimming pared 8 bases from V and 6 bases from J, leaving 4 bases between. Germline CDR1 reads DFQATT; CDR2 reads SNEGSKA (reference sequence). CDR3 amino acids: CSIYEKLFF. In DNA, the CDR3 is TGCAGTATCTATGAAAAACTGTTTTTT.

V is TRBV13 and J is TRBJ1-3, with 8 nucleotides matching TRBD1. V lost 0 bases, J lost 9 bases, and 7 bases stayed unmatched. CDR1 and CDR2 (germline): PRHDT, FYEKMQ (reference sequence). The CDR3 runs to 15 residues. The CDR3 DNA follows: TGTGCCAGCAGCTTAGGAGTGGACAGGGCGGGCACCATATATTTT. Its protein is CASSLGVDRAGTIYF. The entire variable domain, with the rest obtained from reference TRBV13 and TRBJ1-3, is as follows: AAGVIQSPRHLIKEKRETATLKCYPIPRHDTVYWYQQGPGQDPQFLISFYEKMQSDKGSIPDRFSAQQFSDYHSELNMSSLELGDSALYFCASSLGVDRAGTIYFGEGSWLTVV.

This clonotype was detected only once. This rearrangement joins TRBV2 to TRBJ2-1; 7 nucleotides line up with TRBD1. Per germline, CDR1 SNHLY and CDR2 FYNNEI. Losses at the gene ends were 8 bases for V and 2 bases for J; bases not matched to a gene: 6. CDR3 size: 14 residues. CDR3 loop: CASEPTGAYNEQFF. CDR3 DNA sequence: TGTGCCAGCGAACCCACAGGGGCCTACAATGAGCAGTTCTTC.

The DNA of the CDR3 is TGTGCCAGCACCCCGGGGGAGGTCGAAAAACTGTTTTTT. Its protein is CASTPGEVEKLFF. The chain combines TRBV2 with TRBJ1-4, with D maybe TRBD1 (5 bases). Trimming cost V 7 bases and J 8 bases, with 14 bases left between them. CDR1 and CDR2 from the germline V gene are SNHLY and FYNNEI. This CDR3 spans 13 amino acids.

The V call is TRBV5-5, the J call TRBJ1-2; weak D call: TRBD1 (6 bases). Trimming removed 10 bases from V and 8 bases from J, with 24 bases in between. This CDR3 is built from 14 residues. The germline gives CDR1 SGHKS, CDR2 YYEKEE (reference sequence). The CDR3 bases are TGTGCCGGCACCCAAAGGGACGGGGGCTTAGGCTACACCTTC. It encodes CAGTQRDGGLGYTF.

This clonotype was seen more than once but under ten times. CDR3 amino acids: CASSLGGAGTFTGELFF. CDR3 in DNA: TGTGCCAGCAGCTTAGGAGGGGCAGGGACCTTCACCGGGGAGCTGTTTTTT. The chain carries TRBV13 and TRBJ2-2; D possibly matches TRBD1 or TRBD2 (5 bases each). Germline lookup yields CDR1 PRHDT and CDR2 FYEKMQ (reference sequence). This CDR3 comprises 17 residues. Deletions cut 0 bases from V and 4 bases from J, with 15 bases between.

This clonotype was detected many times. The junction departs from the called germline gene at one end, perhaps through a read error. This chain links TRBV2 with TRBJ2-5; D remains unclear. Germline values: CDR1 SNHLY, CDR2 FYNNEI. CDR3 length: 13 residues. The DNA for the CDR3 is TGTGCCAGCACTGAAGACGGGCAAGAGACCCAGTACTTC. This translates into CASTEDGQETQYF.

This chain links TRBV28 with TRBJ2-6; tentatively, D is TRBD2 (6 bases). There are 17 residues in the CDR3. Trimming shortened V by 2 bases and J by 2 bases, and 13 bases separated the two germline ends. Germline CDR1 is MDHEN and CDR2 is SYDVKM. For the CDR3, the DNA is TGTGCCAGCAGTTTAAAATGGCGGGAAGCTGGGGCCAACGTCCTGACTTTC. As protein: CASSLKWREAGANVLTF.

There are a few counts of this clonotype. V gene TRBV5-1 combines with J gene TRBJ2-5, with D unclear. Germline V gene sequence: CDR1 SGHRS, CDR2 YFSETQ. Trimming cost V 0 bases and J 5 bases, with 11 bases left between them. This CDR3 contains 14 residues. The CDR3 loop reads CASSLGAEGETQYF. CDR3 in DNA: TGCGCCAGCAGCTTGGGGGCCGAAGGGGAGACCCAGTACTTC. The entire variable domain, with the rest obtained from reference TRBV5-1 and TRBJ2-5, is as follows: KAGVTQTPRYLIKTRGQQVTLSCSPISGHRSVSWYQQTPGQGLQFLFEYFSETQRNKGNFPGRFSGRQFSNSRSEMNVSTLELGDSALYLCASSLGAEGETQYFGPGTRLLVL.

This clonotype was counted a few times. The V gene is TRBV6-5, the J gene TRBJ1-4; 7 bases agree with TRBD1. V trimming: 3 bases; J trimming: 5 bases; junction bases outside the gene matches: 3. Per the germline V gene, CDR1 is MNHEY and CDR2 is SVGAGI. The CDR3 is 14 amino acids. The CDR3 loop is CASSYSQGNEKLFF. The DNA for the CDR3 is TGTGCCAGCAGTTATTCACAGGGGAATGAAAAACTGTTTTTT.

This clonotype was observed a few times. The CDR3 DNA follows: TGTGCCAGCAGTTTGGGACTAGCGGGGGGCCACGGGACCCAGTACTTC. Encoded protein: CASSLGLAGGHGTQYF. The chain combines TRBV27 with TRBJ2-5; 15 positions agree with TRBD2. Per the germline V gene, CDR1 is MNHEY and CDR2 is SMNVEV (reference sequence). This CDR3 is built from 16 residues. The ends lost 3 bases at V and 7 bases at J; junction bases unmatched: 6.

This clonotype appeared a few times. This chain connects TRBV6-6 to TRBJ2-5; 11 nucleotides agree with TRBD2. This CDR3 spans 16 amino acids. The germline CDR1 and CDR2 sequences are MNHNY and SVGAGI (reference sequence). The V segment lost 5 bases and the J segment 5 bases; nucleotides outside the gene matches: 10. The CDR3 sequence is CASSRPSGGPAETQYF. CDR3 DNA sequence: TGTGCCAGCAGTCGACCTAGCGGGGGGCCTGCGGAGACCCAGTACTTC.

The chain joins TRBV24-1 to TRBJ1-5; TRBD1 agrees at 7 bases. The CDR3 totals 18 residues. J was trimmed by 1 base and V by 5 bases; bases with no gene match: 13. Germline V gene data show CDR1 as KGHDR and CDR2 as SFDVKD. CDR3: CATSVRRGLLMSNQPQHF. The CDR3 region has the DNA TGTGCCACCAGTGTGCGTAGGGGGCTCCTAATGAGCAATCAGCCCCAGCATTTT.

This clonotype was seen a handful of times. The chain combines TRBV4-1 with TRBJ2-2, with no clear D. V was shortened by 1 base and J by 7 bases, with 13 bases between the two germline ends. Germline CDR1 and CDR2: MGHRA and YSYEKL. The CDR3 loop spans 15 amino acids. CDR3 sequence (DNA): TGCGCCAGCAGCCAAGTTGAATGGGTTGGCGGGGAGCTGTTTTTT. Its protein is CASSQVEWVGGELFF.

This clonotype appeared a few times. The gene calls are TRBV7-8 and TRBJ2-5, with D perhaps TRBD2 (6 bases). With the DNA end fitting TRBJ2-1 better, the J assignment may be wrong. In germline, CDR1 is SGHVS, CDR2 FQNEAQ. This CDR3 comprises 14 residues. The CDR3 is CASSLSGELIEQFF. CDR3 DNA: TGTGCCAGCAGCTTATCGGGGGAGCTGATTGAGCAGTTCTTC.

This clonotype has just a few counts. The CDR3, as DNA: TGTGCCAGCAGTTTGTCCGGGGTCACAGAGACCCAGTACTTC. This translates into CASSLSGVTETQYF. This sequence joins TRBV27 and TRBJ2-5; maybe TRBD2 (5 bases). The CDR3 is made up of 14 amino acids. Germline CDR1 and CDR2: MNHEY and SMNVEV (reference sequence). Between the trimmed V and J ends, which lost 3 bases and 4 bases, there was a span of 12 bases.

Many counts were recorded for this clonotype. The CDR3 DNA reads as TGTGCCAGCAGTCCGGGACTTCCCTCTCAGCCCCAGCATTTT. Translating gives CASSPGLPSQPQHF. This chain joins TRBV27 and TRBJ1-5; D is possibly TRBD1 (5 bases). Germline V gene data show CDR1 as MNHEY and CDR2 as SMNVEV (reference sequence). Trimming pared 5 bases from V and 6 bases from J, leaving 14 bases between. The CDR3 has 14 amino acids.

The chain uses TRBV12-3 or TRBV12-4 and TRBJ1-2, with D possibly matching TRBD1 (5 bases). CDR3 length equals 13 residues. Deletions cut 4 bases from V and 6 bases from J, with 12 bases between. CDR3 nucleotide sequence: TGTGCCAGCAGTTCCGGGACGTTCGATGGCTACACCTTC. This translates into CASSSGTFDGYTF.

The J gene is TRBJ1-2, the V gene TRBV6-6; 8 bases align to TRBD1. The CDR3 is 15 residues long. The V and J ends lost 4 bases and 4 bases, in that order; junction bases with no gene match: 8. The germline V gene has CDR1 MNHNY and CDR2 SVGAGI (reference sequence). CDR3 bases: TGTGCCAGCAGTTCGCCGGACAGGGCCCCCTATGGCTACACCTTC. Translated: CASSSPDRAPYGYTF.

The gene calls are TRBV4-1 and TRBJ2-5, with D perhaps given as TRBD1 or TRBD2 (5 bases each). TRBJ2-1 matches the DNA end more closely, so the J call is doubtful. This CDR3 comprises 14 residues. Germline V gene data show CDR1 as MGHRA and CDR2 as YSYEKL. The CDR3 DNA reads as TGCGCCAGCAGCCATTTGGGGGAGCTCGAGGGGCAGTTCTTC. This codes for CASSHLGELEGQFF.

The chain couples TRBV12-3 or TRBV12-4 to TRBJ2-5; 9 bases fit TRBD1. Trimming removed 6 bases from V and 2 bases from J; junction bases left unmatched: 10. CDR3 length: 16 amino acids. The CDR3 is CASSSQDRGRQETQYF. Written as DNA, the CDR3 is TGTGCCAGCAGCTCTCAGGACAGGGGACGGCAAGAGACCCAGTACTTC.

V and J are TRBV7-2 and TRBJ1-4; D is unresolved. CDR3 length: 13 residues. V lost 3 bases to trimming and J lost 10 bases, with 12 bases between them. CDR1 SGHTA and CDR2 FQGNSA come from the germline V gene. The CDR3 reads CASSLTADSKLFF. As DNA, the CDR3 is TGTGCCAGCAGCTTGACCGCGGACTCAAAACTGTTTTTT.

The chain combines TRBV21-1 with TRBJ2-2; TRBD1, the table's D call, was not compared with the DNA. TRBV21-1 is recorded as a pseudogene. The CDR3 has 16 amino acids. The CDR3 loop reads CASSSDRQGGTGELFF. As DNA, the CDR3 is TGTGCCAGCAGCTCCGACCGACAGGGCGGGACCGGGGAGCTGTTTTTT.

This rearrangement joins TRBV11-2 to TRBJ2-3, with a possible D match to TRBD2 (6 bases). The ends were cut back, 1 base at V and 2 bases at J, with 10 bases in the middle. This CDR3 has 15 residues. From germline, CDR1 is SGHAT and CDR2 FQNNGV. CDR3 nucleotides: TGTGCCAGCAGCTTAGTCGCGGGGCACACAGATACGCAGTATTTT. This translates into CASSLVAGHTDTQYF.

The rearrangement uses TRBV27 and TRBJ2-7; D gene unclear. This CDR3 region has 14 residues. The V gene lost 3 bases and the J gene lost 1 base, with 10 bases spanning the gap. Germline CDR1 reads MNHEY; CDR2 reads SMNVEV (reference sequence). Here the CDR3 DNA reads TGTGCCAGCAGTTTTGGAGCAAATTCCTACGAGCAGTACTTC. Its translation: CASSFGANSYEQYF.

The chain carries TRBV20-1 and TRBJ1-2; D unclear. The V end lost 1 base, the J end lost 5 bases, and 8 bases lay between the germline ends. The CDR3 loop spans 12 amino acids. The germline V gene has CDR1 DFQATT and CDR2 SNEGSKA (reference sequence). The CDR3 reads CSARVRGYGYTF. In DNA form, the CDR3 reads TGCAGTGCTAGAGTACGGGGTTATGGCTACACCTTC.